This T cell receptor (beta chain) was recorded in a study of shared clonotypes between healthy human individuals. Only in-frame clones appear in the TCRdb table, and some are missing; sequencing was by immunoSEQ multiplex PCR. Of about 110,000 clones in the sample, around 65% were seen once. CDR1 and CDR2 (germline): DFQATT, SNEGSKA (reference sequence). V lost 5 bases, J lost 5 bases, and 9 bases lay in between. The CDR3 consists of 11 residues. The V and J genes are TRBV20-1 and TRBJ1-2; a weak D match, TRBD1 (5 bases). Sequenced sample: memory CD8+ T cells sorted from blood. Indicated subset: CD45RO+ cells pooled with CCR7-negative TemRA cells. The sequence was obtained from a woman in her 30s in good health. For the CDR3, the DNA is TGCAGTGCTGAGACAGCGTATGGCTACACCTTC. Translating it yields CSAETAYGYTF.